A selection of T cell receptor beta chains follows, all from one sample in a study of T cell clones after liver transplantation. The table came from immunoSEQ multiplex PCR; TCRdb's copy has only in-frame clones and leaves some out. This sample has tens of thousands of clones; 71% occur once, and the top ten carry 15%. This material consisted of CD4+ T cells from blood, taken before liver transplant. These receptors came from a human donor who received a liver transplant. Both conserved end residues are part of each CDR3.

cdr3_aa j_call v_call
CASSEMSVSGYTF TRBJ1-2 TRBV2
CASTEENTQYF TRBJ2-3 TRBV7-2
CASIPRLAGAGNEQFF TRBJ2-1 TRBV19
CASSEYRTGTTPLHF TRBJ1-6 TRBV6-1
CASSPGTGSSYNSPLHF TRBJ1-6 TRBV5-6
CASSLDRGLTEAFF TRBJ1-1 TRBV6-1
CASSSGRRGAFF TRBJ1-1 TRBV13
CASSRTSGGDEQYF TRBJ2-7 TRBV18
CASSLMRMNTEAFF TRBJ1-1 TRBV28
CSVGDRGDMGAFF TRBJ1-1 TRBV29-1
CASSLSAGSTYEQYF TRBJ2-7 TRBV5-1
CASSLRLAGTPTDTQYF TRBJ2-3 TRBV27
CASSSGQAQGGYTF TRBJ1-2 TRBV11-2
CASSPSGGASYEQYF TRBJ2-7 TRBV7-8
CASSLRGGTGNTGELFF TRBJ2-2 TRBV5-4
CASSLDSGGKAFF TRBJ1-1 TRBV5-5
CASSQLAGVESYEQYF TRBJ2-7 TRBV23-1
CASLSLTTNEKLFF TRBJ1-4 TRBV6-6
CASSLRTGGVNQPQHF TRBJ1-5 TRBV7-3
CASSQDLETGRQYF TRBJ2-7 TRBV14
CASSYLAEGSIGYTF TRBJ1-2 TRBV6-6
CASSAGTSDNNEQFF TRBJ2-1 TRBV9
CASSTNNSPLHF TRBJ1-6 TRBV2
CASSHQLAGRTDTQYF TRBJ2-3 TRBV7-9
CASSAGLTNEKLFF TRBJ1-4 TRBV6-1
CASSLWPGLGGTGDGYTF TRBJ1-2 TRBV27
CATSGGTGPRGNTIYF TRBJ1-3 TRBV15
CASSDLSGTGARYEQYF TRBJ2-7 TRBV6-4
CASSRPGQGPRDYGYTF TRBJ1-2 TRBV7-8
CASSESRDRGSGELFF TRBJ2-2 TRBV10-2
CASTDIGNLSPLHF TRBJ1-6 TRBV11-1
CASSNGHRSDSPLHF TRBJ1-6 TRBV19
CASSLGTANTEAFF TRBJ1-1 TRBV5-1
CASSVAGGQETQYF TRBJ2-5 TRBV9